This T cell receptor beta chain was obtained from a study of shared clonotypes between healthy human individuals. In the study overall: Per donor, three plates held CD4 naive cells, three held CD4 memory, two held CD8 naive and one held CD8 memory.

Germline loops: CDR1 SGHNT, CDR2 YYREEE (reference sequence). The CDR3 sequence is 15 residues long. J was trimmed by 6 bases and V by 0 bases; bases with no gene match: 5. TCRdb keeps only in-frame clones here, not all; method: immunoSEQ multiplex PCR. The table lists 2 million to 2.5 million clones, 90% to 95% of them singletons, with 0.1% to 0.15% in the top ten. The genes are TRBV5-4 and TRBJ2-7; 11 bases align to TRBD2. Sequenced material: naive CD4+ T cells sorted from blood. Subset: CD45RA+ positively selected. This clonotype originated in a young man in good health. The CDR3 DNA sequence: TGTGCCAGCAGCTTGGTACTAGCGGGAGCGGGCGAGCAGTACTTC. It translates to CASSLVLAGAGEQYF.